A selection of T cell receptor beta chains follows, all from one sample in a study of lymphopenia after photon versus proton radiotherapy. Libraries were prepared by immunoSEQ multiplex PCR; TCRdb keeps only in-frame clonotypes and omits some of them. Of about 25,000 clones listed, around 90% are singletons. The source material was peripheral blood, sampled from a patient treated with photon-based radiotherapy. Receptors originate from a man aged 50 to 60 with gastric cancer. CDR3s include the opening cysteine and the closing phenylalanine or tryptophan. The order of the fields is J gene, clone size, V gene, D gene, CDR3 protein, CDR3 DNA. D genes are given only for firm matches. Only part of the rows carry a size: once, few, many, or a class if the clone is expanded.

J: TRBJ2-7; size: -; V: TRBV5-1; D: -; CDR3: CASSLGFDSYYEQYF; DNA: TGCGCCAGCAGCTTGGGGTTCGACAGTTACTACGAGCAGTACTTC
J: TRBJ1-2; size: -; V: TRBV21-1; D: -; CDR3: CASSKGGRTNYGYTF; DNA: TGTGCCAGCAGCAAAGGGGGCAGAACTAACTATGGCTACACCTTC
J: TRBJ2-1; size: -; V: TRBV6-4; D: -; CDR3: CASSDSWTENEQFF; DNA: TGTGCCAGCAGTGACTCTTGGACCGAAAATGAGCAGTTCTTC
J: TRBJ2-1; size: -; V: TRBV13; D: TRBD1; CDR3: CASSLGTGGGNEQFF; DNA: TGTGCCAGCAGCCTCGGGACAGGGGGAGGCAATGAGCAGTTCTTC
J: TRBJ2-2; size: -; V: TRBV7-8; D: TRBD1; CDR3: CASLSQTGGIPLNTGELFF; DNA: TGTGCCAGCTTATCCCAAACAGGGGGTATCCCTTTGAACACCGGGGAGCTGTTTTTT
J: TRBJ2-2; size: -; V: TRBV9; D: TRBD2; CDR3: CASSVTSGGKLGELFF; DNA: TGTGCCAGCAGCGTAACTAGCGGGGGGAAACTCGGGGAGCTGTTTTTT
J: TRBJ1-3; size: -; V: TRBV9; D: -; CDR3: CASSLTDGDSGNTIYF; DNA: TGTGCCAGCAGCCTCACAGACGGCGACTCTGGAAACACCATATATTTT
J: TRBJ2-5; size: once; V: TRBV5-6; D: -; CDR3: CASSLLIQETQYF; DNA: TGTGCCAGCAGCTTGTTGATCCAAGAGACCCAGTACTTC
J: TRBJ2-5; size: -; V: TRBV4-2; D: -; CDR3: CASSSRPQGAETQYF; DNA: TGTGCCAGCAGCTCTCGCCCACAGGGAGCAGAGACCCAGTACTTC
J: TRBJ2-2; size: -; V: TRBV19; D: TRBD1; CDR3: CASKGQGLGELFF; DNA: TGTGCCAGTAAAGGACAGGGGCTCGGGGAGCTGTTTTTT
J: TRBJ2-2; size: -; V: TRBV6-4; D: TRBD2; CDR3: CASSDSTSSTGELFF; DNA: TGTGCCAGCAGTGACTCGACTAGCAGTACCGGGGAGCTGTTTTTT
J: TRBJ1-5; size: -; V: TRBV7-9; D: -; CDR3: CASSSGSSSNQPQHF; DNA: TGTGCCAGCAGCTCCGGCAGTAGTAGCAATCAGCCCCAGCATTTT
J: TRBJ1-1; size: -; V: TRBV11-2; D: -; CDR3: CASSLVEVTEAFF; DNA: TGTGCCAGCAGCTTAGTTGAGGTGACTGAAGCTTTCTTT
J: TRBJ1-1; size: -; V: TRBV19; D: TRBD1; CDR3: CASRQGQPNTEAFF; DNA: TGTGCCAGTAGACAGGGGCAGCCGAACACTGAAGCTTTCTTT
J: TRBJ2-1; size: -; V: TRBV7-8; D: -; CDR3: CASSLGIGGPYNEQFF; DNA: TGTGCCAGCAGCTTAGGTATCGGGGGCCCTTACAATGAGCAGTTCTTC
J: TRBJ2-2; size: -; V: TRBV2; D: TRBD2; CDR3: CASKVGLAGTGELFF; DNA: TGTGCCAGCAAGGTGGGACTAGCGGGCACCGGGGAGCTGTTTTTT
J: TRBJ1-6; size: few; V: TRBV6-1; D: -; CDR3: CASSEQRSAPLHF; DNA: TGTGCCAGCAGTGAACAGAGGTCGGCACCCCTCCACTTT
J: TRBJ2-5; size: -; V: TRBV7-2; D: -; CDR3: CASSFGETQYF; DNA: TGTGCCAGCAGCTTCGGAGAGACCCAGTACTTC
J: TRBJ1-2; size: -; V: TRBV11-2; D: -; CDR3: CASSGQSYYGYTF; DNA: TGTGCCAGCAGTGGACAGTCCTACTATGGCTACACCTTC